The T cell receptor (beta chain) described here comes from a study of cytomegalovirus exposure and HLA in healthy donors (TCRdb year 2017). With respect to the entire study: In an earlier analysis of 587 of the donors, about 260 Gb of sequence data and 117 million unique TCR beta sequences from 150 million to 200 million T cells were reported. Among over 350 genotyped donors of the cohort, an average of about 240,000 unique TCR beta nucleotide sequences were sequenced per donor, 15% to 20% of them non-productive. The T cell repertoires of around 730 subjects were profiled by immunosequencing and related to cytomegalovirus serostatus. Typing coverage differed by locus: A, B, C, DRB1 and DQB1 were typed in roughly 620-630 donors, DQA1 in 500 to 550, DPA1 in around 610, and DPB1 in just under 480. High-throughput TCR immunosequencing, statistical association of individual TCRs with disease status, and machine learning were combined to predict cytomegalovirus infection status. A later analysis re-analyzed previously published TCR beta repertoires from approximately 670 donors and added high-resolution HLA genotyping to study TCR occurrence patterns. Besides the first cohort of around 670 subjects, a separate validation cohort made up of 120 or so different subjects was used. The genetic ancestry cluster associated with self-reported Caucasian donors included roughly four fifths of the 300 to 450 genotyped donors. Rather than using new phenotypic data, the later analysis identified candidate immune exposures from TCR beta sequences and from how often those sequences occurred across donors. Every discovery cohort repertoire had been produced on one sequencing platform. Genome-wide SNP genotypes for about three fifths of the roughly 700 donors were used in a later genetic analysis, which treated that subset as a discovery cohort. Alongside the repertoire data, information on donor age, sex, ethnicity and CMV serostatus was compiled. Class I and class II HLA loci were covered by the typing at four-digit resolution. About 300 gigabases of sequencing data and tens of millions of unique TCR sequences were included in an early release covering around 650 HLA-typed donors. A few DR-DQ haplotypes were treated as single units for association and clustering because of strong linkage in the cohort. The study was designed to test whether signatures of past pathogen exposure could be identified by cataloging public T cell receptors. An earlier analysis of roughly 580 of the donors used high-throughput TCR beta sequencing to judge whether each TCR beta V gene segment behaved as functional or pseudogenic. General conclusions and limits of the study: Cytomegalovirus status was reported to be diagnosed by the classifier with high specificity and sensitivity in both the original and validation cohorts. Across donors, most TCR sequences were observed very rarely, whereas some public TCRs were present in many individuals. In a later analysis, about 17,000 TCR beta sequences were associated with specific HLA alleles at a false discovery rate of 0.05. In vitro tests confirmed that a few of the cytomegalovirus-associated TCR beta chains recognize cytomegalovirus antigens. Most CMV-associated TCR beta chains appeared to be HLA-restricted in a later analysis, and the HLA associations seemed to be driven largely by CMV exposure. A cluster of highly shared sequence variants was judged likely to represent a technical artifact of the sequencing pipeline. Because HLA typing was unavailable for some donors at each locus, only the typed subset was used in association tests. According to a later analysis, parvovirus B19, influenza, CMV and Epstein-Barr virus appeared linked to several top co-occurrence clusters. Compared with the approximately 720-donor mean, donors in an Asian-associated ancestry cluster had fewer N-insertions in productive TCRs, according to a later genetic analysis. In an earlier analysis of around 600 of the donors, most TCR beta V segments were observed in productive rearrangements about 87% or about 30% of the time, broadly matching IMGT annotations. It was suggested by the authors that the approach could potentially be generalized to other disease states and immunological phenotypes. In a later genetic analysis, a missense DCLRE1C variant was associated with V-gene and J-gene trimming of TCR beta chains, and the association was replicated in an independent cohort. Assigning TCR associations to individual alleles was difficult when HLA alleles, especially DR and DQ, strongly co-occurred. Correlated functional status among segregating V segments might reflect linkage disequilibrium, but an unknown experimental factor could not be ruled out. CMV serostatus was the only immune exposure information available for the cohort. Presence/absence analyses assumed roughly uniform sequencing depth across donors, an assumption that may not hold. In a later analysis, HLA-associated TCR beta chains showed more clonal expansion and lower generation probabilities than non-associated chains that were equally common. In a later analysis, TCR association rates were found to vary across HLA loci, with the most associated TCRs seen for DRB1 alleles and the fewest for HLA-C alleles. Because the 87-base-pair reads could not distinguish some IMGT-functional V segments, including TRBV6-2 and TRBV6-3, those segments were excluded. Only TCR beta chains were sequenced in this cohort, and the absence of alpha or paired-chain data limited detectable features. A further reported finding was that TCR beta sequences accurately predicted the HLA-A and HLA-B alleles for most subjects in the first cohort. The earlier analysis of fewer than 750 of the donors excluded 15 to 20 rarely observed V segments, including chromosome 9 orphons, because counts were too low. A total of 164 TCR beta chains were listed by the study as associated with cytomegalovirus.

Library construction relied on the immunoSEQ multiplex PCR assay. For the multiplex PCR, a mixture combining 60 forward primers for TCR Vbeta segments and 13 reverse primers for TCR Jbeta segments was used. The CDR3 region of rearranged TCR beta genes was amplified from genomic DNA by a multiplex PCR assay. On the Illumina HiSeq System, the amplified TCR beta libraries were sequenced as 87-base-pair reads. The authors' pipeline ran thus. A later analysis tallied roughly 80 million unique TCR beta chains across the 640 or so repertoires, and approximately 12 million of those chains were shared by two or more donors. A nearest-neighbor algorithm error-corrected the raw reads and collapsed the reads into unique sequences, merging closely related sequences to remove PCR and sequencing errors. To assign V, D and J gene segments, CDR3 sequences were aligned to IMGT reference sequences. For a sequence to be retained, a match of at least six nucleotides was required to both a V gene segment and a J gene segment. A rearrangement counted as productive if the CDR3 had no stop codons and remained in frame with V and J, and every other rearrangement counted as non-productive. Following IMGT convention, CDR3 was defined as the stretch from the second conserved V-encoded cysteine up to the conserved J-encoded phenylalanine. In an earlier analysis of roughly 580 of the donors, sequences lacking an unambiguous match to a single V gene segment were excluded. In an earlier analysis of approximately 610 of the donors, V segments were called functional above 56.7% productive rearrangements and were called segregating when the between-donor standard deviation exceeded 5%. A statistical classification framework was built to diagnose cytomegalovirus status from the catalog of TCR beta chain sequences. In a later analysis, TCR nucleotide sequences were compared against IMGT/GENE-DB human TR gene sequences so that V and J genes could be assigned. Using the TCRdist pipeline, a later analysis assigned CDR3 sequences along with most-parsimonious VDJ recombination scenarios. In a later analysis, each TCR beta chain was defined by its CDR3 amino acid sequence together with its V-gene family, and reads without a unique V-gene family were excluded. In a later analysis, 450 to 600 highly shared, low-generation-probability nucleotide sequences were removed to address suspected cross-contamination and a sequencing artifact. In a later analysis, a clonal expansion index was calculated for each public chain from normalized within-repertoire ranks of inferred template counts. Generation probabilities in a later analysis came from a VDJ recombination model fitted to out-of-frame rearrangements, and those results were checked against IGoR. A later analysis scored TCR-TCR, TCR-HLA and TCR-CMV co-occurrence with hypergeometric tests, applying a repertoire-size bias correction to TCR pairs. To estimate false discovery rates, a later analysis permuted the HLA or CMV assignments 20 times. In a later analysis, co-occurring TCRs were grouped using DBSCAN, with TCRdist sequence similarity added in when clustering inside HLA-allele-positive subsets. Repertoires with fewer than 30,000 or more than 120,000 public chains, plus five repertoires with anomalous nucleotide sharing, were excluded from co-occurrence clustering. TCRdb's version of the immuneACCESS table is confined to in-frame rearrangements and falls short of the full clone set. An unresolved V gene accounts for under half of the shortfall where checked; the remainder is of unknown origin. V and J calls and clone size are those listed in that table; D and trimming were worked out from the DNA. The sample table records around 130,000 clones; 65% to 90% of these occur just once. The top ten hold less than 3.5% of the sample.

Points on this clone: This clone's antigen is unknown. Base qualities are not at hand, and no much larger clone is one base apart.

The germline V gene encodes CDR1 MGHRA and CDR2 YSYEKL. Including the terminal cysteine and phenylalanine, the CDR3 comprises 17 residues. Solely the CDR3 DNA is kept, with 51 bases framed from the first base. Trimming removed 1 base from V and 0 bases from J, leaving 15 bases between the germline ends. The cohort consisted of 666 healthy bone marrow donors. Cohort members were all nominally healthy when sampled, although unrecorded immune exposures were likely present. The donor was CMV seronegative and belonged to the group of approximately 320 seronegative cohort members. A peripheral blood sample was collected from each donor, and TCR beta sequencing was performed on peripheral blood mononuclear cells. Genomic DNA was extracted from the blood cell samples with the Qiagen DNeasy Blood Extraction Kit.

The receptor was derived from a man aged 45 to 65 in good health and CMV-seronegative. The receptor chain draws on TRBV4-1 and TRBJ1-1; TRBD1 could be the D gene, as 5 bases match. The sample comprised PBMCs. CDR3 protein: CASSQVTGVRMNTEAFF. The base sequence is TGCGCCAGCAGCCAAGTTACGGGGGTTAGAATGAACACTGAAGCTTTCTTT.